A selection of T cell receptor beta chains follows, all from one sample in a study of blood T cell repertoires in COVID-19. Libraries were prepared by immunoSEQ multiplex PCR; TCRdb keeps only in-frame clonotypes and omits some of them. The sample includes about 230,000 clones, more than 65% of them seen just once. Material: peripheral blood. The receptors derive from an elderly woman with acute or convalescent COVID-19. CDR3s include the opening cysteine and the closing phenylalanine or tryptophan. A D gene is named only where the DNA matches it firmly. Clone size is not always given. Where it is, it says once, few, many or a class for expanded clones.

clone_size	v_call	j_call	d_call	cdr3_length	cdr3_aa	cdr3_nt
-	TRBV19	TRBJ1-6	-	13	CASSEARGSPLHF	TGTGCCAGTAGCGAGGCGAGAGGTTCACCCCTCCACTTT
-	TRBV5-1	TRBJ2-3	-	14	CASSLAGWTDTQYF	TGCGCCAGCAGCTTAGCGGGTTGGACAGATACGCAGTATTTT
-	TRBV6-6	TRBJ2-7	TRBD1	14	CASSRPGTGTEQYF	TGTGCCAGCAGTCGTCCCGGGACAGGGACCGAGCAGTACTTC
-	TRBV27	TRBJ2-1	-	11	CASTYTGEQFF	TGTGCCAGCACCTATACCGGTGAGCAGTTCTTC
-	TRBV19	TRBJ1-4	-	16	CASTFAPGDISEKLFF	TGTGCCAGTACCTTCGCCCCCGGGGATATATCTGAAAAACTGTTTTTT
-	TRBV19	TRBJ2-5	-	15	CASSIGGHLQETQYF	TGTGCCAGTAGTATAGGAGGACATCTGCAAGAGACCCAGTACTTC
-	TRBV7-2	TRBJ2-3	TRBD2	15	CASSLVAGGLDTQYF	TGTGCCAGCAGCTTAGTAGCGGGGGGGCTAGATACGCAGTATTTT
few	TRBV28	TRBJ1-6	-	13	CASTLSGNSPLHF	TGTGCCAGCACCCTATCGGGGAATTCACCCCTCCACTTT
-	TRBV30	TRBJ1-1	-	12	CAWNIVRRGAFF	TGTGCCTGGAATATCGTCAGGAGGGGAGCTTTCTTT
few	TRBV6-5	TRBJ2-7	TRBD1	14	CASTPGGTSYEQYF	TGTGCCAGCACACCAGGGGGCACATCCTACGAGCAGTACTTC
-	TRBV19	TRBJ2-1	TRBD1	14	CASSTDRVSDEQFF	TGTGCCAGTAGTACGGACAGGGTTTCGGATGAGCAGTTCTTC
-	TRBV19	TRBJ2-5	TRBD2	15	CASSGTSGVRETQYF	TGTGCCAGCTCCGGGACTAGCGGGGTCAGAGAGACCCAGTACTTC
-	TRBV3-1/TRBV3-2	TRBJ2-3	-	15	CASSQDRTGTDTQYF	TGTGCCAGCAGCCAAGATAGGACAGGCACAGATACGCAGTATTTT
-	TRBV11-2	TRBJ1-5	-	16	CASSLGGGRGNQPQHF	TGTGCCAGCAGCTTAGGGGGCGGGAGGGGCAATCAGCCCCAGCATTTT
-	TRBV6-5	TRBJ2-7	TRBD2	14	CASSPRTSGYEQYF	TGTGCCAGCAGTCCCAGGACTAGCGGTTACGAGCAGTACTTC
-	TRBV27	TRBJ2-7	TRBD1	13	CASRGTGENEQYF	TGTGCCAGCAGGGGGACAGGGGAGAACGAGCAGTACTTC
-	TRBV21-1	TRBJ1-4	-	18	CASSLPHRGSKTNEKLFF	TGTGCCAGCAGCCTCCCCCACAGGGGAAGCAAGACTAATGAAAAACTGTTTTTT
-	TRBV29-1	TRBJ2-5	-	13	CSVVPARGGTQYF	TGCAGCGTTGTCCCAGCCAGGGGTGGCACCCAGTACTTC
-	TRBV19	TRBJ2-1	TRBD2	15	CASSRTSGGANEQFF	TGTGCCAGTAGTAGGACTAGCGGGGGGGCAAATGAGCAGTTCTTC